Shown below are 2 T cell receptor beta chains from a single sample sequenced in a study of Graves' ophthalmopathy and Graves' hyperthyroidism. The study amplified TCR beta CDR3 regions using RNA transcripts. An opening RT-PCR round employed HTBI primers and preceded a second-round multiplex PCR. TCRdb re-derived calls from the multiplex PCR reads in MiXCR, one entry per CDR3 protein. The table shows 600,000 to 700,000 distinct CDR3 sequences, with 35% to 50% occurring only once. The material sequenced was peripheral blood. All receptors come from an adult man with Graves' ophthalmopathy.

This clonotype was seen once. J is TRBJ1-2 and V is TRBV15; 8 bases fit TRBD1. The ends lost 9 bases at V and 6 bases at J; junction bases unmatched: 6. The germline V gene encodes CDR1 LNHNV and CDR2 YYDKDF (reference sequence). This CDR3 region has 12 residues. CDR3 DNA: TGTGCCACGAGGACAGGGACAGATGGCTACACCTTC. It translates to CATRTGTDGYTF. Combining the CDR3 with reference TRBV15 and TRBJ1-2 gives the whole variable domain DAMVIQNPRYQVTQFGKPVTLSCSQTLNHNVMYWYQQKSSQAPKLLFHYYDKDFNNEADTPDNFQSRRPNTSFCFLDIRSPGLGDTAMYLCATRTGTDGYTFGSGTRLTVV.

The table lists this clonotype with many counts. The chain links TRBV7-9 to TRBJ2-7; 7 bases match TRBD1. This CDR3 is 14 amino acids long. From germline, CDR1 is SEHNR and CDR2 FQNEAQ (reference sequence). V gave up 1 base and J gave up 5 bases; unmatched junction bases: 5. The CDR3 DNA is TGTGCCAGCAGCTTAGAGGGGGCGATCCACGAGCAGTACTTC. It specifies CASSLEGAIHEQYF.